These T cell receptor beta chains were read from a single sample in a study of cytomegalovirus exposure and HLA in healthy donors. Measured with immunoSEQ multiplex PCR; TCRdb has only the in-frame clones, and not every one. Of 160,000 or so clones listed, 70% to 80% were seen once; the top ten hold over 8%. The sequenced sample was PBMCs. The receptors originated from a man younger than 35 in good health and CMV-seropositive. Both conserved end residues are part of each CDR3. Fields, in order: D gene, V gene, J gene, clone size, CDR3 DNA, CDR3 protein. D genes are given only for firm matches. Expanded clones are given a class, and other clones once, few, many or no size at all.

D: .; V: TRBV27; J: TRBJ1-2; size: .; DNA: TGTGCCAGCAGTACCCTGGGAGGAGGTGGCGGCTACACCTTC; CDR3: CASSTLGGGGGYTF
D: .; V: TRBV2; J: TRBJ1-1; size: few; DNA: TGTGCCAGCAGACAGGAGTTAGGGACTGAAGCTTTCTTT; CDR3: CASRQELGTEAFF
D: TRBD1; V: TRBV2; J: TRBJ2-7; size: .; DNA: TGTGCCAGCAAACAGGGGATCTACGAGCAGTACTTC; CDR3: CASKQGIYEQYF
D: .; V: TRBV11-2; J: TRBJ1-2; size: once; DNA: TGTGCCAGCAGCTTAGCTGTCGGGAACTATGGCTACACCTTC; CDR3: CASSLAVGNYGYTF
D: TRBD1; V: TRBV28; J: TRBJ2-7; size: .; DNA: TGTGCCAGCAGTTCCCGGACAGGGCCCGAGCAGTACTTC; CDR3: CASSSRTGPEQYF
D: .; V: TRBV9; J: TRBJ1-4; size: .; DNA: TGTGCCAGCAGCGTAGCGGAGGGATATAATGAAAAACTGTTTTTT; CDR3: CASSVAEGYNEKLFF
D: TRBD2; V: TRBV5-1; J: TRBJ2-7; size: few; DNA: TGCGCCAGCAGCTTGGGACTAGCGGGAGGGTACGAGCAGTACTTC; CDR3: CASSLGLAGGYEQYF
D: TRBD2; V: TRBV7-9; J: TRBJ2-1; size: .; DNA: TGTGCCAGCAGCTTAGTCTCTAGCGGCTCCTACAATGAGCAGTTCTTC; CDR3: CASSLVSSGSYNEQFF
D: .; V: TRBV7-9; J: TRBJ2-1; size: .; DNA: TGTGCCAGCAGCGCTCAGGATGAGCAGTTCTTC; CDR3: CASSAQDEQFF
D: .; V: TRBV27; J: TRBJ2-5; size: .; DNA: TGTGCCAGCAGTTTTCGGGGAAGGCTAGAGACCCAGTACTTC; CDR3: CASSFRGRLETQYF
D: TRBD1; V: TRBV10-3; J: TRBJ1-5; size: .; DNA: TGTGCCATCAGGGAGACAGGGCTTGGGGATCAGCCCCAGCATTTT; CDR3: CAIRETGLGDQPQHF
D: TRBD2; V: TRBV19; J: TRBJ2-2; size: .; DNA: TGTGCCAGTAGTATAGTGGGAGGGGAGTCCGGGGAGCTGTTTTTT; CDR3: CASSIVGGESGELFF
D: .; V: TRBV6-5; J: TRBJ2-1; size: .; DNA: TGTGCCAGCAGTTACTCGGGGAGTGAGCAGTTCTTC; CDR3: CASSYSGSEQFF
D: .; V: TRBV19; J: TRBJ2-2; size: .; DNA: TGTGCCAGTACCATGGGGCAGCCGAACACCGGGGAGCTGTTTTTT; CDR3: CASTMGQPNTGELFF
D: .; V: TRBV7-6; J: TRBJ2-7; size: .; DNA: TGTGCCAGCAGCTTAGCCTACTCCTACGAGCAGTACTTC; CDR3: CASSLAYSYEQYF
D: .; V: TRBV2; J: TRBJ2-2; size: .; DNA: TGTGCCAGCAGTGAGGGGGGTCGTGGGAACACCGGGGAGCTGTTTTTT; CDR3: CASSEGGRGNTGELFF
D: .; V: TRBV27; J: TRBJ2-7; size: .; DNA: TGTGCCACCAAAACCATCAGTGGTAACTCCTACGAGCAGTACTTC; CDR3: CATKTISGNSYEQYF
D: .; V: TRBV11-2; J: TRBJ2-2; size: .; DNA: TGTGCCAGCAGCTTGTTAGTCGGGGAGCTGTTTTTT; CDR3: CASSLLVGELFF
D: TRBD1; V: TRBV5-1; J: TRBJ2-7; size: .; DNA: TGCGCCAGCAGCTTGGGACAGGGCAGATTCCACGAGCAGTACTTC; CDR3: CASSLGQGRFHEQYF
D: .; V: TRBV9; J: TRBJ2-5; size: once; DNA: TGTGCCAGCAGCGTAGGATTGAGGGAAGAGACCCAGTACTTC; CDR3: CASSVGLREETQYF
D: .; V: TRBV6-1; J: TRBJ2-3; size: .; DNA: TGTGCCAGCAGTCTCACAGCAGATACGCAGTATTTT; CDR3: CASSLTADTQYF
D: TRBD1; V: TRBV4-3; J: TRBJ1-5; size: .; DNA: TGCGCCAGCAGCCAAGGGACAGGGGCAAGGAATCAGCCCCAGCATTTT; CDR3: CASSQGTGARNQPQHF
D: TRBD1; V: TRBV6-5; J: TRBJ2-7; size: .; DNA: TGTGCCAGCCCCGGCCCGGGACAGGGTGTAAACGAGCAGTACTTC; CDR3: CASPGPGQGVNEQYF
D: .; V: TRBV7-9; J: TRBJ1-4; size: .; DNA: TGTGCCAGCAGCCCCGACAGCCCCATTGAAAAACTGTTTTTT; CDR3: CASSPDSPIEKLFF
D: TRBD1; V: TRBV14; J: TRBJ1-3; size: .; DNA: TGTGCCAGCAGCCAAGGACAGGGCCAGAACACCATATATTTT; CDR3: CASSQGQGQNTIYF
D: TRBD1; V: TRBV29-1; J: TRBJ2-7; size: once; DNA: TGCAGCGTTGAAGAGAGGGGGGACAGGTCCCCCTACGAGCAGTACTTC; CDR3: CSVEERGDRSPYEQYF
D: .; V: TRBV6-6; J: TRBJ1-1; size: .; DNA: TGTGCCAGCACAGGGAACTACAGGGATAACACTGAAGCTTTCTTT; CDR3: CASTGNYRDNTEAFF
D: TRBD1; V: TRBV10-2; J: TRBJ2-5; size: .; DNA: TGCGCCAGCAGGGGGGGACAGGGGGGGGGAGAGACCCAGTACTTC; CDR3: CASRGGQGGGETQYF
D: .; V: TRBV5-1; J: TRBJ2-3; size: .; DNA: TGCGCCAGCAGCTTAACGGCAGATACGCAGTATTTT; CDR3: CASSLTADTQYF
D: TRBD2; V: TRBV5-4; J: TRBJ2-1; size: .; DNA: TGTGCCAGCAACCAACCCGGGACTAGCGTCTACAATGAGCAGTTCTTC; CDR3: CASNQPGTSVYNEQFF
D: .; V: TRBV5-1; J: TRBJ2-5; size: few; DNA: TGCGCCAGCAGCTTGGATTCTGAGTTGCTAGTCAAAGAGACCCAGTACTTC; CDR3: CASSLDSELLVKETQYF
D: TRBD1; V: TRBV6-6; J: TRBJ2-7; size: .; DNA: TGTGCCAGCAGTTACGTGGGACAGGCCTCCTACGAGCAGTGCTTC; CDR3: CASSYVGQASYEQCF
D: .; V: TRBV9; J: TRBJ1-2; size: .; DNA: TGTGCCAGCAGCAAACGACAGAGGAATGGCTACACCTTC; CDR3: CASSKRQRNGYTF
D: TRBD2; V: TRBV5-1; J: TRBJ2-5; size: .; DNA: TGCGCCAGCAGCTTGGCCCTAGCGGGAGTGCAAGAGACCCAGTACTTC; CDR3: CASSLALAGVQETQYF
D: .; V: TRBV2; J: TRBJ1-2; size: medium-sized; DNA: TGTGCCAGCAGCGGCGTCGCGGGCTATGGCTACACCTTC; CDR3: CASSGVAGYGYTF
D: .; V: TRBV21-1; J: TRBJ2-7; size: .; DNA: TGTGCCAGCAGCCCCGAAGGGGGTTACGAGCAGTACTTC; CDR3: CASSPEGGYEQYF
D: TRBD1; V: TRBV5-1; J: TRBJ2-4; size: once; DNA: TGCGCCAGCAGCCCCACAACAGGGGTAGCCAAAAACATTCAGTACTTC; CDR3: CASSPTTGVAKNIQYF
D: .; V: TRBV15; J: TRBJ2-7; size: once; DNA: TGTGCCACCAGCAGAGGGACGGTCGGGGTCTACGAGCAGTACTTC; CDR3: CATSRGTVGVYEQYF
D: TRBD1; V: TRBV5-4; J: TRBJ1-1; size: once; DNA: TGTGCCAGCAGCTCAGAGGACAGGGGAAACACTGAAGCTTTCTTT; CDR3: CASSSEDRGNTEAFF
D: .; V: TRBV5-6; J: TRBJ1-5; size: .; DNA: TGTGCCAGCAGCTTGTGGTTGGAGAGAACCTACCATCAGCCCCAGCATTTT; CDR3: CASSLWLERTYHQPQHF
D: .; V: TRBV4-1; J: TRBJ2-1; size: .; DNA: TGCGCCAGCAGCCAAGATAGCACTAGTATTGGCATCGAGCAGTTCTTC; CDR3: CASSQDSTSIGIEQFF
D: .; V: TRBV7-6; J: TRBJ1-3; size: once; DNA: TGTGCCAGCAGCTTAGCCCCCCCAGGGGAGATTGGAAACACCATATATTTT; CDR3: CASSLAPPGEIGNTIYF
D: .; V: TRBV29-1; J: TRBJ1-2; size: .; DNA: TGCAGCGTTGTAGGGGATGGCTACACCTTC; CDR3: CSVVGDGYTF
D: .; V: TRBV29-1; J: TRBJ2-5; size: .; DNA: TGCAGCGTTGAAGAGAGGTCCTGGGAGACCCAGTACTTC; CDR3: CSVEERSWETQYF
D: TRBD1; V: TRBV5-8; J: TRBJ2-1; size: .; DNA: TGTGCCAGCAGCTTGGGGCAGGGGGCCTACAATGAGCAGTTCTTC; CDR3: CASSLGQGAYNEQFF
D: .; V: TRBV5-1; J: TRBJ2-2; size: .; DNA: TGCGCCAGCAGCTTGACCCAGGCTCAGGCCGGGGAGCTGTTTTTT; CDR3: CASSLTQAQAGELFF
D: .; V: TRBV7-8; J: TRBJ2-5; size: .; DNA: TGTGCCAGCAGTAGCCCGATAGGGGGGCGGGGGAGGAAGACCCAGTACTTC; CDR3: CASSSPIGGRGRKTQYF
D: TRBD1; V: TRBV2; J: TRBJ1-1; size: .; DNA: TGTGCCAGCAGTGAAGCGTGGAAATTGGACAGGGGAGCTTTCTTT; CDR3: CASSEAWKLDRGAFF
D: .; V: TRBV11-2; J: TRBJ1-2; size: .; DNA: TGTGCCAGCAGCTTAGATCGTTACAGAGCTAACTATGGCTACACCTTC; CDR3: CASSLDRYRANYGYTF
D: TRBD2; V: TRBV30; J: TRBJ2-3; size: .; DNA: TGTGCCGGAAGGGGGACTAGCGGTAGCACAGATACGCAGTATTTT; CDR3: CAGRGTSGSTDTQYF
D: TRBD2; V: TRBV5-1; J: TRBJ2-1; size: few; DNA: TGCGCCAGCAGCTTGCCCGGGACTAGTGGGGGGCCGCACTACAATGAGCAGTTCTTC; CDR3: CASSLPGTSGGPHYNEQFF
D: TRBD2; V: TRBV27; J: TRBJ2-3; size: .; DNA: TGTGCCAGCAGTCCCACTGGGGCTAGCGGGCCCCGCGGGGATTTT; CDR3: CASSPTGASGPRGDF
D: .; V: TRBV6-6; J: TRBJ1-1; size: once; DNA: TGTGCCAGCAGTTACTTGCGGGGGGCTAATCCAGGTGAAGCTTTCTTT; CDR3: CASSYLRGANPGEAFF
D: .; V: TRBV6-5; J: TRBJ1-2; size: .; DNA: TGTGCCAGCAGTTACTACAGGAACAATGGCTACACCTTC; CDR3: CASSYYRNNGYTF
D: TRBD1; V: TRBV5-1; J: TRBJ2-1; size: .; DNA: TGCGCCAGTTCACCGGGACAGGGGGCTTACAATGAGCAGTTCTTC; CDR3: CASSPGQGAYNEQFF